These T cell receptor beta chains were read from a single sample in a study of blood T cells in healthy people across ages. MiXCR, applied by TCRdb to the 5' RACE reads, yields one record per CDR3 protein. In the table there are about 930,000 distinct CDR3 sequences, roughly 29% of which are singletons. The data also belong to a second study, concerning T cells of mothers and their children.

Sequenced material: blood. Receptor source: a woman between 35 and 50 years old in good health. Each CDR3 is given with its conserved first and last residue. The order of the fields is CDR3 length, J gene, D gene, V gene, clone size, CDR3 DNA, CDR3 protein. D genes are given only for firm matches. Rows may omit the clone size; those that give it use once, few, many or a size class.

length: 16
J: TRBJ1-5
D: TRBD1
V: TRBV20-1
size: NA
DNA: TGCAGTGCACGGCTCCCAACGGGACAGACTAATCAGCCCCAGCATTTT
CDR3: CSARLPTGQTNQPQHF

length: 16
J: TRBJ1-6
D: TRBD1
V: TRBV4-2
size: few
DNA: TGTGCCAGCAGCCAATCTACAGGGGGAGTGAATTCACCCCTCCACTTT
CDR3: CASSQSTGGVNSPLHF

length: 13
J: TRBJ2-7
D: NA
V: TRBV7-9
size: many
DNA: TGTGCCAGCAGCCCTCCCAGCGCCTACGAGCAGTACTTC
CDR3: CASSPPSAYEQYF

length: 11
J: TRBJ2-7
D: NA
V: TRBV6-2/TRBV6-3
size: many
DNA: TGTGCCATCGCCCAGGGCTACGAGCAGTACTTC
CDR3: CAIAQGYEQYF

length: 13
J: TRBJ2-3
D: TRBD2
V: TRBV20-1
size: NA
DNA: TGCAGCTCCGTTAGCGGGGGCACAGATACGCAGTATTTT
CDR3: CSSVSGGTDTQYF

length: 16
J: TRBJ1-5
D: NA
V: TRBV4-3
size: few
DNA: TGCGCCAGCAGCCAAAGAGGACAGACTAACAATCAGCCCCAGCATTTT
CDR3: CASSQRGQTNNQPQHF

length: 18
J: TRBJ2-7
D: NA
V: TRBV7-2
size: few
DNA: TGTGCCAGCAGCTTTAGTCGAGTCAGGCCAGAGGCTTCCTACGAGCAGTACTTC
CDR3: CASSFSRVRPEASYEQYF

length: 11
J: TRBJ1-2
D: NA
V: TRBV3-1
size: many
DNA: TGTGCCAGCAGCCAAGAGTCTGGCTACACCTTC
CDR3: CASSQESGYTF

length: 15
J: TRBJ2-7
D: NA
V: TRBV2
size: NA
DNA: TGTGCCAGCAGTGAAATCGGCGGCGGTACCTACGAGCGGTACTTC
CDR3: CASSEIGGGTYERYF

length: 14
J: TRBJ2-5
D: NA
V: TRBV14
size: NA
DNA: TGTGCCAGCAGCCAAGGCCCTTCTTATGGGACCCAGTACTTC
CDR3: CASSQGPSYGTQYF

length: 13
J: TRBJ1-4
D: NA
V: TRBV6-1
size: many
DNA: TGTGCCAGCAGGGACAGATATAATGAAAAACTGTTTTTT
CDR3: CASRDRYNEKLFF

length: 13
J: TRBJ2-7
D: NA
V: TRBV5-1
size: NA
DNA: TGCGCCAGCAGCGTGGACAGATACTACGAGCAGTACTTC
CDR3: CASSVDRYYEQYF

length: 13
J: TRBJ2-7
D: NA
V: TRBV10-3
size: many
DNA: TGTGCCATCAGTGACCAGACCCTATACGAGCAGTACTTC
CDR3: CAISDQTLYEQYF

length: 13
J: TRBJ2-3
D: NA
V: TRBV7-9
size: NA
DNA: TGTGCCAGCAGCGAAGGGATATTTTATACGCAGTATTTT
CDR3: CASSEGIFYTQYF

length: 13
J: TRBJ2-7
D: NA
V: TRBV7-2
size: many
DNA: TGTGCCAGCAGCTCAAGTGCCTCCTACGAGCAGTACTTC
CDR3: CASSSSASYEQYF

length: 18
J: TRBJ2-5
D: TRBD2
V: TRBV2
size: many
DNA: TGTGCCAGCACCGCCAACGGGGGGACCTCCAAATCAAAAGAGACCCAGTACTTC
CDR3: CASTANGGTSKSKETQYF

length: 12
J: TRBJ1-5
D: TRBD1
V: TRBV29-1
size: few
DNA: TGCAGCGCACTGACAGGGGATCAGCCCCAGCATTTT
CDR3: CSALTGDQPQHF

length: 17
J: TRBJ2-3
D: NA
V: TRBV5-1
size: few
DNA: TGCGCCAGCAGCCGGCAGGTCTCAGGGGGGGCCAGTGATACGCAGTATTTT
CDR3: CASSRQVSGGASDTQYF

length: 16
J: TRBJ2-6
D: NA
V: TRBV20-1
size: NA
DNA: TGCAGTGCTATACCTTCACACAGGGAGGGGGCCGACGTCCTGACTTTC
CDR3: CSAIPSHREGADVLTF

length: 15
J: TRBJ1-5
D: NA
V: TRBV30
size: NA
DNA: TGTGCCTGGAGTGAAGGCAGCCTGCCCAATCAGCCCCAGCATTTT
CDR3: CAWSEGSLPNQPQHF